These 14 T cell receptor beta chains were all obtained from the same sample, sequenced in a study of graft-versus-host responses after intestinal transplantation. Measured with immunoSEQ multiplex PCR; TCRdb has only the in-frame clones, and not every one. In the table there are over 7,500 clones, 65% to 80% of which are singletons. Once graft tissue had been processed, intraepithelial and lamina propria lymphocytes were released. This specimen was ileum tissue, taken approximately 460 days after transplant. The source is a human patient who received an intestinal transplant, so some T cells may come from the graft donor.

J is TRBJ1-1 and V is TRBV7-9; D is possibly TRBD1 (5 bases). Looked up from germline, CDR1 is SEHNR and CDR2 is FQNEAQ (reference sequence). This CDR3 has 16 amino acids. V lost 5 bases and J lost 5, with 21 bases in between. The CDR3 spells CASSPQRLWGKTEAFF. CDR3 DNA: TGTGCCAGCAGCCCGCAACGTCTTTGGGGGAAAACTGAAGCTTTCTTT.

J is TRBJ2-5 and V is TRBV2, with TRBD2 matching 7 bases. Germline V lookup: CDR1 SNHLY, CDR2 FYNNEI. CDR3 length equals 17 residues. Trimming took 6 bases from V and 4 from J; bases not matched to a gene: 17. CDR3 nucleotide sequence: TGTGCCAGCAGCCCCAATTACGGACTAGTGTTTTTAGAGACCCAGTACTTC. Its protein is CASSPNYGLVFLETQYF.

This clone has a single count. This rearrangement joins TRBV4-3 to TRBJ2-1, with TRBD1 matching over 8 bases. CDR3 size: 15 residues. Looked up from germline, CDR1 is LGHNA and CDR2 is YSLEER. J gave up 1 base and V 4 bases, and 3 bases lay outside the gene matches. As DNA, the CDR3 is TGCGCCAGCAGCCTCCGACAGGGGTCCTACAATGAGCAGTTCTTC. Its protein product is CASSLRQGSYNEQFF.

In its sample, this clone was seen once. The CDR3 region is CASSRTSGNGELFF. CDR3 in DNA: TGTGCCAGCTCCCGGACTAGCGGGAACGGGGAGCTGTTTTTT. The chain recombines TRBV18 with TRBJ2-2, with 12 bases matching TRBD2. The germline V gene encodes CDR1 KGHSH and CDR2 LQKENI. Germline trimming cut 6 bases from V and 7 bases from J; bases unmatched to any gene: 3. The CDR3 has 14 amino acids.

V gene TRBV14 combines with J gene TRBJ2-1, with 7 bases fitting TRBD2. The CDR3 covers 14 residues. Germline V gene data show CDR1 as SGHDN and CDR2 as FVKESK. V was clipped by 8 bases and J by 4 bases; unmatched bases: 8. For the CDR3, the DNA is TGTGCCAGCGACGGCGGGAGAGGTTACAATGAGCAGTTCTTC. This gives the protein CASDGGRGYNEQFF.

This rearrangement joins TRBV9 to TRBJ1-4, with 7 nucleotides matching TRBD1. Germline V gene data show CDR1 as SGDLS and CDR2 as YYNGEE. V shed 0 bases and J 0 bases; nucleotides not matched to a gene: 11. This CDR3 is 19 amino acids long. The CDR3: CASSVDPGQAVATNEKLFF. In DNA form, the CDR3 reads TGTGCCAGCAGCGTAGATCCCGGACAGGCGGTTGCAACTAATGAAAAACTGTTTTTT.

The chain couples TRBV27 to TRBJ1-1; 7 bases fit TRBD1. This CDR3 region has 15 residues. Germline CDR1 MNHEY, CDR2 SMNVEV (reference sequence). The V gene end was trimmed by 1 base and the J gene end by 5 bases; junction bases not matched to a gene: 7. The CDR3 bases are TGTGCCAGCAGTTTATTGCCTAACAGGGGAACTGAAGCTTTCTTT. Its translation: CASSLLPNRGTEAFF.

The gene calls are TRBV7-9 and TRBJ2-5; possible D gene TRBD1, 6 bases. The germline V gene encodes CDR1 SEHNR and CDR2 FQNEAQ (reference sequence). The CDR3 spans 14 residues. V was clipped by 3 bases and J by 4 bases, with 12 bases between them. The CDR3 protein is CASSFSTGSETQYF. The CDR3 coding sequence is TGTGCCAGCAGCTTCAGTACAGGGTCAGAGACCCAGTACTTC.

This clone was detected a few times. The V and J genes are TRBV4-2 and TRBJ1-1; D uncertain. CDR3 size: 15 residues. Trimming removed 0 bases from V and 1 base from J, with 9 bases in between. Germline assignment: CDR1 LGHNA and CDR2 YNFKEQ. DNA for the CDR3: TGTGCCAGCAGCCAAGATCTTGCCGGGAACACTGAAGCTTTCTTT. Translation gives CASSQDLAGNTEAFF.

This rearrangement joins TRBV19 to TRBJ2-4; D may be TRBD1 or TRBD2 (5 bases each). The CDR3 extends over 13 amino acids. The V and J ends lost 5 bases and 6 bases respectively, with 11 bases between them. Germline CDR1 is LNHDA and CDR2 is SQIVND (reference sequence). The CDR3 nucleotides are TGTGCCAGTAGTCTCCGGGACCGAAACATTCAGTACTTC. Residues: CASSLRDRNIQYF.

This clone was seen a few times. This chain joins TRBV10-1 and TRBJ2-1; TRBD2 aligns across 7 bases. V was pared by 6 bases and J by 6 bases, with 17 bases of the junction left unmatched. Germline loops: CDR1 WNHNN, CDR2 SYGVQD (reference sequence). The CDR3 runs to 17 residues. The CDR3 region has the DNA TGCGCCAGCAGCCCCGTAGAGTGGCTAGCGGCGGGCAATGAGCAGTTCTTC. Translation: CASSPVEWLAAGNEQFF.

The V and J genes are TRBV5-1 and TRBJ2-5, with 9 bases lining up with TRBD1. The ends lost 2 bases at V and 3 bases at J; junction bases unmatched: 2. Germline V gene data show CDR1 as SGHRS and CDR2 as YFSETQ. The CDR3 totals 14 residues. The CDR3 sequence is CASSFGQGKETQYF. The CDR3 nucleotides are TGCGCCAGCAGCTTTGGACAGGGGAAAGAGACCCAGTACTTC. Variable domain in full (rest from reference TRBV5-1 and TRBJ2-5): KAGVTQTPRYLIKTRGQQVTLSCSPISGHRSVSWYQQTPGQGLQFLFEYFSETQRNKGNFPGRFSGRQFSNSRSEMNVSTLELGDSALYLCASSFGQGKETQYFGPGTRLLVL.

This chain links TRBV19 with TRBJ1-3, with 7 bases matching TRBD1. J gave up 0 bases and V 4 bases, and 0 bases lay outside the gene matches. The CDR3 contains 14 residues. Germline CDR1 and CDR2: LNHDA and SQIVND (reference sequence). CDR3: CASSTGGSGNTIYF. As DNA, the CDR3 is TGTGCCAGTAGTACAGGGGGCTCTGGAAACACCATATATTTT.

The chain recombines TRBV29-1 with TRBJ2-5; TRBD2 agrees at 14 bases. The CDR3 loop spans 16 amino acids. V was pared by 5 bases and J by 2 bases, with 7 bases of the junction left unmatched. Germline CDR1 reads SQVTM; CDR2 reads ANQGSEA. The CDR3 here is CSVWTSGGSRQETQYF. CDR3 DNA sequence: TGCAGCGTTTGGACTAGCGGGGGGTCGAGACAAGAGACCCAGTACTTC.